The 4 T cell receptor beta chains reported below all come from one sample, sequenced in a study of tumor-infiltrating lymphocytes in primary liver carcinoma. Reverse transcription of 450 to 500 ng total RNA with a constant-region primer produced TCR beta cDNA. Slightly modified ARM-PCR with three nested multiplex PCR rounds yielded TCR beta libraries. TRBV1-TRBV30 forward primers paired with a C-beta reverse primer drove the first two PCR rounds, about 9 cycles each. Each CDR3 protein gets one entry after TCRdb re-called the multiplex PCR reads with MiXCR. The repertoire consists of 310,000 or so distinct CDR3 sequences, with nearly 60% occurring once and the leading ten covering 17%. Germline DNA was extracted alongside blood RNA, which was obtained from unsorted whole blood. The sequencing sample was made of peripheral blood. Source of these receptors: a woman under 40 with primary liver carcinoma and hepatitis B virus infection.

This clonotype came up many times. The chain is built from TRBV10-3 and TRBJ2-3; D is unresolved. Between the trimmed V and J ends, which lost 4 bases and 2 bases, there was a span of 10 bases. The germline CDR1 and CDR2 sequences are ENHRY and SYGVKD. The length of the CDR3 is 14 residues. The CDR3 nucleotides are TGTGCCATCAGTGGTGGCGGATACACAGATACGCAGTATTTT. Amino acids: CAISGGGYTDTQYF.

The table lists this clonotype with a few counts. This chain connects TRBV10-2 to TRBJ1-1; D is ambiguous. This CDR3 is 11 amino acids long. The ends were cut back, 3 bases at V and 7 bases at J, with 6 bases in the middle. The germline V gene encodes CDR1 WSHSY and CDR2 SAAADI. CDR3 DNA: TGCGCCAGCAGTGATTTACTTGAAGCTTTCTTT. Its protein is CASSDLLEAFF.

This clonotype showed up just once. The chain is built from TRBV5-4 and TRBJ2-1; unclear D gene. V lost 4 bases to trimming and J lost 9 bases, with 11 bases between them. The CDR3 length is 12 residues. Germline-derived CDR1 and CDR2 are SGHNT and YYREEE (reference sequence). CDR3 sequence (DNA): TGTGCCAGCAGCAGCAGTGGCTTTGAGCAGTTCTTC. This translates into CASSSSGFEQFF.

This chain joins TRBV5-5 and TRBJ2-7; D uncertain. The V gene lost 0 bases and the J gene lost 6 bases, with 10 bases spanning the gap. CDR3 length: 13 residues. Germline loops: CDR1 SGHKS, CDR2 YYEKEE (reference sequence). The DNA for the CDR3 is TGTGCCAGCAGCTTGGCCTCCATCGGCGAGCAGTACTTC. Translated, it gives CASSLASIGEQYF.